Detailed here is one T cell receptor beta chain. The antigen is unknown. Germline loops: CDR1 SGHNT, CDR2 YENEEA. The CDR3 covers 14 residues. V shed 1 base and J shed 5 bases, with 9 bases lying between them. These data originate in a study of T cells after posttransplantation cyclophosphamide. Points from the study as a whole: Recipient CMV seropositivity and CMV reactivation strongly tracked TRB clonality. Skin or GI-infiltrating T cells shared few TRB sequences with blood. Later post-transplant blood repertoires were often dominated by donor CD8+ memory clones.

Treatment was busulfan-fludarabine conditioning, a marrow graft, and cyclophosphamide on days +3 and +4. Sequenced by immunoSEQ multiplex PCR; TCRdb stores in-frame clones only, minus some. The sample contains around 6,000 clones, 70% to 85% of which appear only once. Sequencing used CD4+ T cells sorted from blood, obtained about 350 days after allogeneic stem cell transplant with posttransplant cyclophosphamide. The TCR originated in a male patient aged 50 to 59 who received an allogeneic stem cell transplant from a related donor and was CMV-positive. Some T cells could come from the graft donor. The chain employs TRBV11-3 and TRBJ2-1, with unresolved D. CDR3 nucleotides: TGTGCCAGCAGCTTAGGCGGAAGTCACAATGAGCAGTTCTTC. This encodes CASSLGGSHNEQFF.